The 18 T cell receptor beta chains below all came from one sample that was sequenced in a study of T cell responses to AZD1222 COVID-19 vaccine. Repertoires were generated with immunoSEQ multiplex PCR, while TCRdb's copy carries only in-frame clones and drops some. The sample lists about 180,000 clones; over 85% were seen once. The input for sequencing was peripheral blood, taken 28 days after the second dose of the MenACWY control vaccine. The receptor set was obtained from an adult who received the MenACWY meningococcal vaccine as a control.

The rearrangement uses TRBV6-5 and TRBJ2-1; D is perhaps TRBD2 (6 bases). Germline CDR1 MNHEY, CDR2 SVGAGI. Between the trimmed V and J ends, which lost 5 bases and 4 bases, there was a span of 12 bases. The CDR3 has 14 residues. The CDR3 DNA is TGTGCCAGCAGTCGTACAGGAGGGTACAATGAGCAGTTCTTC. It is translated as CASSRTGGYNEQFF.

This CDR3 reads CASNSHSGAQAPGNTIYF. CDR3 coding DNA: TGCGCCAGCAACTCCCACTCCGGGGCCCAAGCCCCTGGAAACACCATATATTTT. The chain employs TRBV5-1 and TRBJ1-3; a possible D gene is TRBD1 (5 bases). The CDR3 spans 18 residues. The germline V gene has CDR1 SGHRS and CDR2 YFSETQ. V lost 6 bases, J lost 2 bases, and 24 bases lay in between. Variable domain in full (rest from reference TRBV5-1 and TRBJ1-3): KAGVTQTPRYLIKTRGQQVTLSCSPISGHRSVSWYQQTPGQGLQFLFEYFSETQRNKGNFPGRFSGRQFSNSRSEMNVSTLELGDSALYLCASNSHSGAQAPGNTIYFGEGSWLTVV.

The CDR3 protein is CASSPNNQETQYF. In DNA form, the CDR3 reads TGTGCCAGCTCACCAAACAATCAAGAGACCCAGTACTTC. This chain connects TRBV18 to TRBJ2-5; no clear D gene. Trimming pared 2 bases from V and 2 bases from J, leaving 6 bases between. Germline V lookup: CDR1 KGHSH, CDR2 LQKENI. The CDR3 is 13 residues long.

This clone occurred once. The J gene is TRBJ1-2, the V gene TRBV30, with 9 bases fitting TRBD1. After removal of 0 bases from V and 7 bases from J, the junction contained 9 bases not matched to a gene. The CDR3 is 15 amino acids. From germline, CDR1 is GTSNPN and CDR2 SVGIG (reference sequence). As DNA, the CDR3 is TGTGCCTGGAGTGTACTTACAGGGGGCGCGTCTGGCTACACCTTC. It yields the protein CAWSVLTGGASGYTF. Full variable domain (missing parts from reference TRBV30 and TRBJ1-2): SQTIHQWPATLVQPVGSPLSLECTVEGTSNPNLYWYRQAAGRGLQLLFYSVGIGQISSEVPQNLSASRPQDRQFILSSKKLLLSDSGFYLCAWSVLTGGASGYTFGSGTRLTVV.

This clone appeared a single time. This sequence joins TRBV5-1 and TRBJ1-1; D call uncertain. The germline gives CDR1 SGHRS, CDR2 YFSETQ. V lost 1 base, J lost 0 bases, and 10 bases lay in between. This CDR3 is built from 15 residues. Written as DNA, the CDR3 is TGCGCCAGCAGCTTGCGGACTATTATGAACACTGAAGCTTTCTTT. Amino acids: CASSLRTIMNTEAFF.

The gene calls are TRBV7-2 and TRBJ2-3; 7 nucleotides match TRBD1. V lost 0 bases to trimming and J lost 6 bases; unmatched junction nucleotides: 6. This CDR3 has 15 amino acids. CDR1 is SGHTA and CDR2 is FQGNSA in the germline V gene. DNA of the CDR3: TGTGCCAGCAGCTTAGCGCAAGGCAGGGGGGATACGCAGTATTTT. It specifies CASSLAQGRGDTQYF.

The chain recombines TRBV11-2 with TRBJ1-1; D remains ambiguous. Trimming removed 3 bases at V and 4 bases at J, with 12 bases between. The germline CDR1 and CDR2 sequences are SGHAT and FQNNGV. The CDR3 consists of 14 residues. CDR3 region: CASSLGPGLTEAFF. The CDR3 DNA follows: TGTGCCAGCAGCTTGGGCCCCGGGCTCACTGAAGCTTTCTTT.

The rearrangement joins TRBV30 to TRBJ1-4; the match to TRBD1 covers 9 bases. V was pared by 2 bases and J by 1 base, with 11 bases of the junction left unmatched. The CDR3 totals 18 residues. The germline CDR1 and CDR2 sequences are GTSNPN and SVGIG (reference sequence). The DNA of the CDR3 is TGTGCCTGGAGTTTGAACAGGGGGCGTTCTAGAACTAATGAAAAACTGTTTTTT. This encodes CAWSLNRGRSRTNEKLFF.

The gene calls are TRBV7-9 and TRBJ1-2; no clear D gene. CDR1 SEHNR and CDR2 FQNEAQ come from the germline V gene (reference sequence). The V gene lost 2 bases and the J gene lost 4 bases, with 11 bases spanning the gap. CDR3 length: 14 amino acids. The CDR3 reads CASSLLEGSYGYTF. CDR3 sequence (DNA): TGTGCCAGCAGCTTATTGGAGGGCTCCTATGGCTACACCTTC.

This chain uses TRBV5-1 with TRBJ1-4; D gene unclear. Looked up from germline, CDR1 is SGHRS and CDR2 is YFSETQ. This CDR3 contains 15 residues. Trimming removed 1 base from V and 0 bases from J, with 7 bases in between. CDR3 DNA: TGCGCCAGCAGCTTGAACCGTGCAACTAATGAAAAACTGTTTTTT. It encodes CASSLNRATNEKLFF. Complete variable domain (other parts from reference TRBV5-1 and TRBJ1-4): KAGVTQTPRYLIKTRGQQVTLSCSPISGHRSVSWYQQTPGQGLQFLFEYFSETQRNKGNFPGRFSGRQFSNSRSEMNVSTLELGDSALYLCASSLNRATNEKLFFGSGTQLSVL.

CDR3 bases: TGCGCCAGCTCCAGTACGTATGGCTACACCTTC. This encodes CASSSTYGYTF. The V and J genes are TRBV5-1 and TRBJ1-2, with unresolved D. There are 11 residues in the CDR3. The germline gives CDR1 SGHRS, CDR2 YFSETQ. The ends were cut back, 7 bases at V and 5 bases at J, with 9 bases in the middle.

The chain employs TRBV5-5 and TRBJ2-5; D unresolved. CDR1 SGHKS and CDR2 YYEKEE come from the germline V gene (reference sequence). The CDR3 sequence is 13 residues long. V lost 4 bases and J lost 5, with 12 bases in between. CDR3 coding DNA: TGTGCCAGCAGCAATGTCCCTTCGGAGACCCAGTACTTC. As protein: CASSNVPSETQYF.

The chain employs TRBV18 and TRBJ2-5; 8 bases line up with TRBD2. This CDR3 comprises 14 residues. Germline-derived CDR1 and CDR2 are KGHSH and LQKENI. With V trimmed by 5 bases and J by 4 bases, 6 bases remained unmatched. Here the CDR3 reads CASSTGTRVETQYF. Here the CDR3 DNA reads TGTGCCAGCTCAACCGGGACTAGAGTAGAGACCCAGTACTTC.

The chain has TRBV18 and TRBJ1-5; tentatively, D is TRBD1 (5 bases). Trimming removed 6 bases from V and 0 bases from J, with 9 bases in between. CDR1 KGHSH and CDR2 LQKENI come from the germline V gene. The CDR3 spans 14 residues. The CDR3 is CASSRGGSNQPQHF. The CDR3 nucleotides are TGTGCCAGCTCGCGGGGCGGTAGCAATCAGCCCCAGCATTTT.

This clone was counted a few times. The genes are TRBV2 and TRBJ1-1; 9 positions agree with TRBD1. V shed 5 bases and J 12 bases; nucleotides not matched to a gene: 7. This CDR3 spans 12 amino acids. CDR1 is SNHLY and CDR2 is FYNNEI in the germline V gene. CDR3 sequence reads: CASSLQGARTFF. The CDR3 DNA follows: TGTGCCAGCAGTCTACAGGGGGCGCGAACTTTCTTT.

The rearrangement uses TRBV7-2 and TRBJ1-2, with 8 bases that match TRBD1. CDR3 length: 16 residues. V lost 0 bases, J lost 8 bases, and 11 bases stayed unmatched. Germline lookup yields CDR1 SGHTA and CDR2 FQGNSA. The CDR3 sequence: CASSLAQAGGAYGYTF. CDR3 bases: TGTGCCAGCAGCTTAGCTCAGGCAGGGGGCGCGTACGGCTACACCTTC.

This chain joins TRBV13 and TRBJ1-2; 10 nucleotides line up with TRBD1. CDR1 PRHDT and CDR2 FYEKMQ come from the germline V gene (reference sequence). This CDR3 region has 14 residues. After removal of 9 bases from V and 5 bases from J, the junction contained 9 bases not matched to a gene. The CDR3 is CASVLWDRGYGYTF. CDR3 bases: TGTGCCAGTGTCCTTTGGGACAGGGGATATGGCTACACCTTC. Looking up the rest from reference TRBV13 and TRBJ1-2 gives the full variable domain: AAGVIQSPRHLIKEKRETATLKCYPIPRHDTVYWYQQGPGQDPQFLISFYEKMQSDKGSIPDRFSAQQFSDYHSELNMSSLELGDSALYFCASVLWDRGYGYTFGSGTRLTVV.

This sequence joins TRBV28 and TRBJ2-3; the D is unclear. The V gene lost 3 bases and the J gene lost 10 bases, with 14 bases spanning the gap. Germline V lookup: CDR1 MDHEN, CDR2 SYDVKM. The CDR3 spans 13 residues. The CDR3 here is CASSFRSPVPQYF. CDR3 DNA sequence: TGTGCCAGCAGTTTCCGGTCCCCAGTGCCGCAGTATTTT.